A single sample is the source of the 4 T cell receptor beta chains below, sequenced in a study of blood T cell repertoires in COVID-19. Only in-frame clones appear in the TCRdb table, and some are missing; sequencing was by immunoSEQ multiplex PCR. The data hold under 200,000 clones, with more than 75% observed a single time. Sequencing input: peripheral blood. Receptors originate from a woman in her forties with COVID-19, enrolled during active disease.

Remarks on this clone: Other DNA sequences within the sample encode an identical CDR3. This chain joins TRBV18 and TRBJ1-1; 7 nucleotides agree with TRBD1. Germline V gene lookup returns CDR1 KGHSH and CDR2 LQKENI. This CDR3 is 13 amino acids long. The V gene end was trimmed by 3 bases and the J gene end by 4 bases; junction bases not matched to a gene: 2. CDR3 in amino acids: CASSPDRATEAFF. The CDR3 nucleotides are TGTGCCAGCTCACCCGACAGGGCCACTGAAGCTTTCTTT.

The CDR3 nucleotides read TGTGCCAGCAGCCCGTACACAGGGGACGACGAGCAGTACTTC. Translating it yields CASSPYTGDDEQYF. This chain links TRBV7-2 with TRBJ2-7; 7 bases match TRBD1. V lost 5 bases and J lost 5; bases outside the gene matches: 9. The CDR3 runs to 14 residues. Germline-derived CDR1 and CDR2 are SGHTA and FQGNSA.

The V call is TRBV11-3, the J call TRBJ2-7; 12 bases are shared with TRBD2. In germline, CDR1 is SGHNT, CDR2 YENEEA. Trimming cost V 1 base and J 7 bases; bases outside gene matches: 8. The CDR3 totals 16 residues. The CDR3 reads CASSLGPGLAGREQYF. The DNA of the CDR3 is TGTGCCAGCAGCTTAGGCCCGGGACTAGCGGGCCGGGAGCAGTACTTC.

The V call is TRBV6-6, the J call TRBJ2-3; D gene unclear. CDR1 is MNHNY and CDR2 is SVGAGI in the germline V gene (reference sequence). This CDR3 region has 13 residues. The V gene lost 7 bases and the J gene lost 2 bases, with 10 bases spanning the gap. The CDR3 nucleotides are TGTGCCAGCACGTTTGGCAACACAGATACGCAGTATTTT. It codes for CASTFGNTDTQYF.